This is a list of T cell receptor beta chains from one sample in a study of metastatic and nonmetastatic thyroid tumors. With MiXCR, TCRdb called clones anew from the PCR reads. The sample has fewer than 35,000 clones, 15% to 20% seen once. Sample: blood. The receptor set was obtained from a female donor with papillary thyroid cancer or a benign thyroid nodule (not recorded which). Some clones in this sample may be carry-over from other donors' samples. Each CDR3 is given with its conserved first and last residue. The D gene is left open where the match is weak. Part of the rows lack a size; the others show once, few, many or a class for expanded clones.

>TRBV14|many|TRBJ2-2|.
TGTGCCAGCAGCCGGGACTTGACGAACACCGGGGAGCTGTTTTTT
CASSRDLTNTGELFF
>TRBV11-3|many|TRBJ1-4|.
TGTGCCAGCAGCTTGACCCGGGTAGGAAAACTGTTTTTT
CASSLTRVGKLFF
>TRBV24-1|large|TRBJ2-6|TRBD1
TGTGCCACCAGTGACCCGGGACAGGGTTTTGGGGCCAACGTCCTGACTTTC
CATSDPGQGFGANVLTF
>TRBV28|few|TRBJ2-2|.
TGTGCCAGCAGTTTATTGGCTTTCCGGGGCACCGGGGAGCTGTTCTTT
CASSLLAFRGTGELFF
>TRBV2|many|TRBJ1-1|.
TGTGCCAGCAGTGTCCCAGACGGCACGGGCACTGAAGCTTTCTTT
CASSVPDGTGTEAFF
>TRBV28|many|TRBJ1-5|.
TGTGCCAGCAGTTTCCCATACTTCCCAACCATAAGGACCGCCAGCAATCAGCCCCAGCATTTT
CASSFPYFPTIRTASNQPQHF
>TRBV7-9|medium-sized|TRBJ2-3|.
TGTGCCAGCAGACCCAAGACCGCCACAGATACGCAGTATTTT
CASRPKTATDTQYF
>TRBV24-1|few|TRBJ2-5|TRBD1
TGTGCCACCAGTGATTTCCAGGGGGCACGAGAGACCCAGTACTTC
CATSDFQGARETQYF
>TRBV27|.|TRBJ2-3|.
TGTGCCAGCAGTTTAGCCGGGGACGATACGCAGTATTTT
CASSLAGDDTQYF
>TRBV18|many|TRBJ1-5|TRBD1
TGTGCCAGCTCACCAGGGACAGAGAATCAGCCCCAGCATTTT
CASSPGTENQPQHF
>TRBV29-1|many|TRBJ1-2|.
TGCAGCGTTGTCCAGGACTCGTTCTATGGCTACACCTTC
CSVVQDSFYGYTF
>TRBV7-8|.|TRBJ2-7|.
TGTGCCAGCAGCTCCCCGAAGGGTGGTGACTCCTACGAGCAGTACTTC
CASSSPKGGDSYEQYF
>TRBV6-1|medium-sized|TRBJ1-2|.
TGTGCCAGCAGTCCCCACTTAGTCTATGCCGGTGGCTACACCTTC
CASSPHLVYAGGYTF
>TRBV18|many|TRBJ1-2|.
TGTGCCAGCTCACCAGGCAGGGCAATCTATGGCTACACCTTC
CASSPGRAIYGYTF
>TRBV6-1|few|TRBJ2-7|.
TGTGCCAGCGCCCCCCAACAGGCCCAGGGTCGCTACGAGCAGTACTTC
CASAPQQAQGRYEQYF
>TRBV6-2/TRBV6-3|medium-sized|TRBJ1-5|TRBD1
TGTGCCAGCAGTCGGGACAGCGAAAATCAGCCCCAGCATTTT
CASSRDSENQPQHF
>TRBV3-1|many|TRBJ2-1|TRBD2
TGTGCCAGCAGCCAAACTGCGACAGGCCGCGGGGGGAATGAGCAGTTCTTC
CASSQTATGRGGNEQFF
>TRBV30|many|TRBJ2-7|TRBD2
TGTGCCTGGACTAGCGGGCCGTACGAGCAGTACTTC
CAWTSGPYEQYF
>TRBV5-1|many|TRBJ2-7|.
TGCGCCAGCAGCGTGGGGTCTACGCTAGCCGGCTACGAGCAGTACTTC
CASSVGSTLAGYEQYF
>TRBV3-1|many|TRBJ1-3|.
TGTGCCAGCAGCCAAGGCTCAGGGATTGGAAACACCATATATTTT
CASSQGSGIGNTIYF
>TRBV28|.|TRBJ2-2|.
TGTGCCAGCAGTTTATTGGCCGGGATGTCCGGGGAGCTGTCTTTT
CASSLLAGMSGELSF
>TRBV5-1|.|TRBJ2-1|.
TGCGCCAGCAGCTTGTCGGATAGCGGCAATTATCAGTTCTTC
CASSLSDSGNYQFF
>TRBV2|.|TRBJ1-1|.
TGTGCCAGCGGACAGAGCGATGAAGCTTTCTTT
CASGQSDEAFF
>TRBV18|.|TRBJ1-2|.
TGTGCCAGCTCACCTCAACAGGGTGGCTATGGCTACACCTTC
CASSPQQGGYGYTF
>TRBV6-6|many|TRBJ2-1|.
TGTGCCAGCAGTTTACTGGCCTGGGGGTCCTACAATGAGCAGTTCTTC
CASSLLAWGSYNEQFF
>TRBV7-2|many|TRBJ2-1|TRBD2
TGTGCCGGCAGCTTATCCGCGGGGGTATACAATGAGCAGTTCTTC
CAGSLSAGVYNEQFF
>TRBV5-1|.|TRBJ2-2|.
TGCGCCAGCAGAGGGGTGAACACCGGGGAGCTGTTTTTT
CASRGVNTGELFF
>TRBV2|medium-sized|TRBJ2-7|.
TGTGCCAGCAGCCCTAAGGGCGGGACCCTCTACGAGCAGTACTTC
CASSPKGGTLYEQYF
>TRBV6-5|many|TRBJ2-7|.
TGTGCCAGCAGTTACCAACGGGACGGCTCCTACGAGCAGTACTTC
CASSYQRDGSYEQYF
>TRBV29-1|many|TRBJ2-2|.
TGCAGCGTTGAAGAAGAGGCTAACACCGGGGAGCTGTTTTTT
CSVEEEANTGELFF
>TRBV11-3|many|TRBJ2-2|.
TGTGCCAGCAGCTTCGGCGGGGAGCTGTTTTTT
CASSFGGELFF
>TRBV20-1|many|TRBJ1-6|.
TGCAGTGCTACCCTACAGATCAATAATTCACCCCTCCACTTT
CSATLQINNSPLHF
>TRBV11-2|.|TRBJ2-1|.
TGTGCCAGCAGCTTACGGGGGTATGAGCAGTTCTTC
CASSLRGYEQFF
>TRBV19|many|TRBJ2-1|TRBD2
TGTGCCAGTAGTCTACGTGCGGGGGTCTCCCGCTACAATGAGCAGTTCTTC
CASSLRAGVSRYNEQFF
>TRBV6-2/TRBV6-3|few|TRBJ1-5|.
TGTGCCAGCAGTTTCTCGAGGGGCGGCAATCAGCCCCAGCATTTT
CASSFSRGGNQPQHF
>TRBV10-3|many|TRBJ1-4|.
TGTGCCCATCGGGGGGGGGGTGAAAAACTGTTTTTT
CAHRGGGEKLFF
>TRBV27|many|TRBJ2-6|TRBD1
TGTGCCAGCAGTTTTAACAGGGGGGACTCTGGGGCCAACGTCCTGACTTTC
CASSFNRGDSGANVLTF
>TRBV12-3/TRBV12-4|many|TRBJ1-6|.
TGTGCCAGCAGTTTTAATAGGGATTCACCCCTCCACTTT
CASSFNRDSPLHF
>TRBV2|.|TRBJ2-1|.
TGTGCCAGCATTGATGGAGGTTTCAATGAGCAGTTCTTC
CASIDGGFNEQFF
>TRBV27|.|TRBJ1-5|.
TGTGCCAGCAGCAAGCTAGGTCAGCCCCAGCATTTT
CASSKLGQPQHF
>TRBV12-3/TRBV12-4|medium-sized|TRBJ1-3|.
TGTGCCAGCAGTTTAAGGTCCAGGCAGAACACCATATATTTT
CASSLRSRQNTIYF
>TRBV2|many|TRBJ2-7|.
TGTGCCAGCAGTGCACTCGGCAGGGGAGGGTCCTACGAGCAGTACTTC
CASSALGRGGSYEQYF
>TRBV7-8|.|TRBJ1-2|.
TGTGCCAGCAGCTTTGATCGGGACGACCTCGACTATGGCTACACCTTC
CASSFDRDDLDYGYTF
>TRBV28|many|TRBJ1-3|.
TGTGCCAGCAGTTTATGGGGCGGGAGAAACACCATATATTTT
CASSLWGGRNTIYF
>TRBV28|many|TRBJ1-1|.
TGTGCCAGCACAGGAAACACTGAAGCTTTCTTT
CASTGNTEAFF
>TRBV7-2|many|TRBJ2-2|.
TGTGCCAGCAGCTTAGAGGCTAGACGGGAGGGGGAGCTGTTTTTT
CASSLEARREGELFF
>TRBV28|.|TRBJ2-7|.
TGTGCCAGCAGTTTAGGGCAGTGCTACGATCAGTACTTC
CASSLGQCYDQYF
>TRBV9|.|TRBJ1-1|.
TGTGCCAGCAGCCAACAGCTGCGGGCGGCTAATGAAGCTTTCTTT
CASSQQLRAANEAFF
>TRBV10-3|many|TRBJ2-7|TRBD1
TGTGCCATCAGCGATAAGGACAGGGGCTCCTACGAGCAGTACTTC
CAISDKDRGSYEQYF
>TRBV10-3|.|TRBJ2-7|.
TGTGCCATCAGTACCGGGACGGGGGGACAAGAGCAGTACTTC
CAISTGTGGQEQYF
>TRBV19|many|TRBJ1-5|.
TGTGCCAGTAACAGGGTATCAAGCAATCAGCCCCAGCATTTT
CASNRVSSNQPQHF
>TRBV4-1|many|TRBJ2-7|.
TGCGCCAGCAGCCCAAGCCAAACCTACGAGCAGTACTTC
CASSPSQTYEQYF